One sample yielded the 21 T cell receptor beta chains listed below, sequenced in a study of cytomegalovirus exposure and HLA in healthy donors. It was with 60 Vbeta and 13 Jbeta primers that the PCR ran. TCRdb keeps only in-frame clones here, not all; method: immunoSEQ multiplex PCR. This sample has under 150,000 clones; 65% to 85% occur once, and the top ten carry approximately 1%. Sequenced: PBMCs. The receptors were sampled from a boy aged 10-17 years in good health and CMV-seronegative.

The chain combines TRBV7-2 with TRBJ2-1; no clear D. Germline values: CDR1 SGHTA, CDR2 FQGNSA. CDR3 length: 12 residues. The V end was cut by 4 bases, the J end by 8 bases, with 9 bases between. The DNA of the CDR3 is TGTGCCAGCAGCTCCGGAGCTGATGAGCAGTTCTTC. Translating gives CASSSGADEQFF.

This clone was counted once. The chain is built from TRBV28 and TRBJ2-7; 8 bases line up with TRBD1. The CDR3 spans 14 residues. Per the germline V gene, CDR1 is MDHEN and CDR2 is SYDVKM. V shed 2 bases, J shed 5 bases, and the junction held 5 bases outside the gene matches. CDR3 sequence reads: CASSLPPGGDEQYF. CDR3 sequence (DNA): TGTGCCAGCAGTTTACCGCCAGGGGGCGACGAGCAGTACTTC.

This clone was counted a single time. The chain has TRBV11-3 and TRBJ2-7; 7 bases agree with TRBD2. This CDR3 comprises 17 residues. Germline assignment: CDR1 SGHNT and CDR2 YENEEA. With 6 bases clipped from V and 2 bases from J, the junction kept 16 bases outside the gene matches. In DNA, the CDR3 is TGTGCCAGCAGTTCCCGATGGGAAGCGGGACGGACCTACGAGCAGTACTTC. Amino acid sequence: CASSSRWEAGRTYEQYF.

The chain has TRBV7-2 and TRBJ2-7; the match to TRBD2 covers 11 bases. This CDR3 is built from 15 residues. V dropped 2 bases and J dropped 4; count of bases not matched to a gene: 4. Germline CDR1 reads SGHTA; CDR2 reads FQGNSA. Here the CDR3 reads CASSLLLAGGYEQYF. The CDR3, as DNA: TGTGCCAGCAGCTTACTCCTAGCGGGAGGATACGAGCAGTACTTC.

This clone was recorded once. V is TRBV4-3 and J is TRBJ2-7; 8 bases fit TRBD2. CDR1 LGHNA and CDR2 YSLEER come from the germline V gene. V shed 0 bases and J 1 base; nucleotides not matched to a gene: 5. The CDR3 has 16 amino acids. In DNA form, the CDR3 reads TGCGCCAGCAGCCAAGATGCTAGCGGGCTGTCCTACGAGCAGTACTTC. Its protein product is CASSQDASGLSYEQYF.

This chain uses TRBV11-3 with TRBJ2-5, with D possibly TRBD1 on 7 matching bases. Germline V lookup: CDR1 SGHNT, CDR2 YENEEA. The CDR3 has 13 residues. Trimming took off 4 bases at V and 4 bases at J, with 10 bases between the two ends. CDR3 bases: TGTGCCAGCAGCTCCAGGGGGGTAGAGACCCAGTACTTC. This sequence encodes CASSSRGVETQYF.

The gene calls are TRBV6-5 and TRBJ2-1; D is undetermined. This CDR3 spans 11 amino acids. Germline V gene lookup returns CDR1 MNHEY and CDR2 SVGAGI. Between the trimmed V and J ends, which lost 6 bases and 10 bases, there was a span of 10 bases. As DNA, the CDR3 is TGTGCCAGCAGAAACCTATGGGAGCAGTTCTTC. It codes for CASRNLWEQFF.

The chain joins TRBV6-5 to TRBJ1-5, with TRBD1 matching over 8 bases. V lost 2 bases, J lost 3 bases, and 3 bases stayed unmatched. The CDR3 covers 15 residues. Germline V gene sequence: CDR1 MNHEY, CDR2 SVGAGI. The CDR3 loop reads CASSYTGGNNQPQHF. CDR3 DNA sequence: TGTGCCAGCAGTTACACAGGGGGAAACAATCAGCCCCAGCATTTT.

This chain connects TRBV18 to TRBJ2-5; weak D call: TRBD2 (6 bases). CDR3 length: 15 amino acids. Per the germline V gene, CDR1 is KGHSH and CDR2 is LQKENI. V lost 2 bases and J 3 bases, leaving 13 bases between the germline ends. Written as DNA, the CDR3 is TGTGCCAGCTCACCATCACCATGGGGGGAAGAGACCCAGTACTTC. Protein: CASSPSPWGEETQYF.

The chain is built from TRBV10-3 and TRBJ2-7; TRBD2 might be the D (6 bases). The germline gives CDR1 ENHRY, CDR2 SYGVKD. The CDR3 consists of 14 residues. V lost 5 bases and J 2 bases, leaving 13 bases between the germline ends. The DNA of the CDR3 is TGTGCCATCAGTCCCTCAGGGAGGACCTACGAGCAGTACTTC. Protein: CAISPSGRTYEQYF.

This clone was counted once. The chain has TRBV27 and TRBJ2-7; 9 positions agree with TRBD2. Trimming cost V 0 bases and J 5 bases; bases outside gene matches: 8. This CDR3 region has 16 residues. In germline, CDR1 is MNHEY, CDR2 SMNVEV (reference sequence). CDR3 protein: CASSLSVAGGRDEQYF. The CDR3, as DNA: TGTGCCAGCAGTTTATCGGTGGCGGGAGGGAGGGACGAGCAGTACTTC.

This rearrangement joins TRBV6-6 to TRBJ1-1; D gene unclear. V shed 6 bases and J shed 2 bases, with 16 bases lying between them. CDR1 MNHNY and CDR2 SVGAGI come from the germline V gene (reference sequence). The CDR3 sequence is 15 residues long. The CDR3 nucleotides read TGTGCCAGCAGCCGCCAACCCGACACCAACACTGAAGCTTTCTTT. Residues: CASSRQPDTNTEAFF.

This chain uses TRBV11-3 with TRBJ2-5, with TRBD2 matching 7 bases. CDR3 length equals 13 residues. Trimming removed 8 bases from V and 2 bases from J; junction bases left unmatched: 5. The germline V gene encodes CDR1 SGHNT and CDR2 YENEEA. CDR3 region: CASGRGRQETQYF. The DNA of the CDR3 is TGTGCCAGCGGGAGGGGAAGGCAAGAGACCCAGTACTTC. Filled out from reference TRBV11-3 and TRBJ2-5, the complete variable domain reads EAGVVQSPRYKIIEKKQPVAFWCNPISGHNTLYWYLQNLGQGPELLIRYENEEAVDDSQLPKDRFSAERLKGVDSTLKIQPAELGDSAVYLCASGRGRQETQYFGPGTRLLVL.

J is TRBJ2-7 and V is TRBV14; D is possibly TRBD2 (5 bases). This CDR3 comprises 14 residues. Germline V CDR1 and CDR2: SGHDN, FVKESK. V lost 5 bases and J lost 5, with 16 bases in between. The CDR3 protein is CASSFGLSGDEQYF. The CDR3, as DNA: TGTGCCAGCAGCTTCGGGTTGTCCGGGGACGAGCAGTACTTC.

This chain uses TRBV19 with TRBJ1-1; D is unresolved. Deletions cut 4 bases from V and 3 bases from J, with 9 bases between. CDR1 and CDR2 (germline): LNHDA, SQIVND (reference sequence). The CDR3 extends over 13 amino acids. The CDR3 is CASSTSRDTEAFF. CDR3 coding DNA: TGTGCCAGTAGTACCTCACGGGACACTGAAGCTTTCTTT.

The V gene is TRBV19, the J gene TRBJ2-3, with a tentative D call TRBD2 (6 bases). Trimming cost V 5 bases and J 4 bases, with 16 bases left between them. The V gene's germline CDR1 is LNHDA and CDR2 SQIVND (reference sequence). This CDR3 spans 15 amino acids. The CDR3 bases are TGTGCCAGTAGTTTGGGGACTCTCGACTCAGATACGCAGTATTTT. It translates to CASSLGTLDSDTQYF.

The chain recombines TRBV7-2 with TRBJ2-7; 7 bases are a match to TRBD2. After removal of 5 bases from V and 0 bases from J, the junction contained 7 bases not matched to a gene. The germline V gene has CDR1 SGHTA and CDR2 FQGNSA. The CDR3 spans 15 residues. DNA for the CDR3: TGTGCCAGCAGCCTATCTAGCGGACCCTCCTACGAGCAGTACTTC. This gives the protein CASSLSSGPSYEQYF.

The chain recombines TRBV19 with TRBJ1-1; 7 bases fit TRBD1. The CDR3 is 14 residues long. The germline V gene encodes CDR1 LNHDA and CDR2 SQIVND (reference sequence). The V and J ends lost 1 base and 5 bases, in that order; junction bases with no gene match: 4. CDR3 region: CASSIAGGETEAFF. The CDR3 DNA follows: TGTGCCAGTAGTATAGCAGGGGGAGAAACTGAAGCTTTCTTT. Combining the CDR3 with reference TRBV19 and TRBJ1-1 gives the whole variable domain DGGITQSPKYLFRKEGQNVTLSCEQNLNHDAMYWYRQDPGQGLRLIYYSQIVNDFQKGDIAEGYSVSREKKESFPLTVTSAQKNPTAFYLCASSIAGGETEAFFGQGTRLTVV.

Here the CDR3 reads CASIPARGVVYEQYF. In DNA form, the CDR3 reads TGTGCCAGCATTCCAGCTAGGGGTGTCGTCTACGAGCAGTACTTC. The chain joins TRBV6-6 to TRBJ2-7; tentatively, D is TRBD1 (5 bases). Trimming took off 7 bases at V and 3 bases at J, with 19 bases between the two ends. Germline assignment: CDR1 MNHNY and CDR2 SVGAGI (reference sequence). This CDR3 region has 15 residues.

The rearrangement uses TRBV27 and TRBJ2-2; TRBD2 matches at 14 bases. CDR3 length equals 16 residues. In germline, CDR1 is MNHEY, CDR2 SMNVEV (reference sequence). J was trimmed by 9 bases and V by 5 bases; bases with no gene match: 8. The CDR3 protein is CASSATSGRGTRELFF. The CDR3 nucleotides read TGTGCCAGCAGTGCGACTAGCGGGAGGGGTACGAGGGAGCTGTTTTTT.

A few counts support this clone. The CDR3 region has the DNA TGTGCCAGCAGTCTCTCGAGAGGACAGGGAGGGACCCAGTACTTC. It translates to CASSLSRGQGGTQYF. The rearrangement uses TRBV6-5 and TRBJ2-5; TRBD1 aligns across 8 bases. Looked up from germline, CDR1 is MNHEY and CDR2 is SVGAGI. The CDR3 length is 15 residues. After removal of 5 bases from V and 7 bases from J, the junction contained 12 bases not matched to a gene.